One sample yielded the 7 T cell receptor beta chains listed below, sequenced in a study of T cell responses to AZD1222 COVID-19 vaccine. Profiling relied on immunoSEQ multiplex PCR, and the TCRdb table lists in-frame clones only, not all of them. Here the sample spans under 150,000 clones, about 90% being singletons. The sequencing here drew on peripheral blood, taken on day 0 of AZD1222 vaccination. These receptors came from an adult in good health.

J is TRBJ2-7 and V is TRBV6-5; D is uncertain. Germline CDR1 reads MNHEY; CDR2 reads SVGAGI. Trimming stripped 0 bases from V and 5 bases from J, with 17 bases between. This CDR3 is 16 amino acids long. The CDR3 DNA sequence: TGTGCCAGCAGTTACTCGCTGGGCAGGCCAAATGACGAGCAGTACTTC. This encodes CASSYSLGRPNDEQYF.

The V gene is TRBV19, the J gene TRBJ2-7, with D unresolved. The CDR3 runs 14 residues. The germline V gene encodes CDR1 LNHDA and CDR2 SQIVND (reference sequence). V was trimmed by 2 bases and J by 2 bases, leaving 10 bases between them. CDR3 bases: TGTGCCAGTAGTATAAAAGTCGCGGCCTACGAGCAGTACTTC. This codes for CASSIKVAAYEQYF.

The J gene is TRBJ2-5, the V gene TRBV30, with D unresolved. V was pared by 5 bases and J by 1 base, with 5 bases between. CDR1 and CDR2 (germline): GTSNPN, SVGIG (reference sequence). This CDR3 contains 11 residues. This chain's CDR3 is CAWATQETQYF. The CDR3 DNA reads as TGTGCCTGGGCGACCCAAGAGACCCAGTACTTC.

This rearrangement joins TRBV5-1 to TRBJ1-2; D is perhaps TRBD1 (6 bases). This CDR3 is built from 12 residues. Trimming took off 5 bases at V and 5 bases at J, with 10 bases between the two ends. CDR1 is SGHRS, CDR2 YFSETQ, per germline. CDR3 residues: CASRGGEYGYTF. CDR3 sequence (DNA): TGCGCCAGCAGGGGGGGCGAGTATGGCTACACCTTC. Complete variable domain (other parts from reference TRBV5-1 and TRBJ1-2): KAGVTQTPRYLIKTRGQQVTLSCSPISGHRSVSWYQQTPGQGLQFLFEYFSETQRNKGNFPGRFSGRQFSNSRSEMNVSTLELGDSALYLCASRGGEYGYTFGSGTRLTVV.

As concerns this clone: The same CDR3 is also encoded by other DNA sequences in this sample. The rearrangement links TRBV9 to TRBJ1-2; TRBD1 agrees at 10 bases. After removal of 4 bases from V and 8 bases from J, the junction contained 2 bases not matched to a gene. Germline values: CDR1 SGDLS, CDR2 YYNGEE. This CDR3 has 12 amino acids. DNA for the CDR3: TGTGCCAGCAGCCCGGGACAGGGGGGCTACACCTTC. Residues: CASSPGQGGYTF.

This clone was seen a single time. The V and J genes are TRBV2 and TRBJ1-1; no reliable D call. The V end lost 3 bases, the J end lost 6 bases, and 11 bases lay between the germline ends. The CDR3 covers 13 residues. The germline V gene has CDR1 SNHLY and CDR2 FYNNEI. The chain's CDR3 is CASSEGRVPEAFF. CDR3 nucleotide sequence: TGTGCCAGCAGTGAGGGAAGAGTTCCTGAAGCTTTCTTT. Using reference TRBV2 and TRBJ1-1 for the parts outside the CDR3, the full variable domain is EPEVTQTPSHQVTQMGQEVILRCVPISNHLYFYWYRQILGQKVEFLVSFYNNEISEKSEIFDDQFSVERPDGSNFTLKIRSTKLEDSAMYFCASSEGRVPEAFFGQGTRLTVV.

The chain has TRBV24-1 and TRBJ2-3; D is perhaps TRBD1 (5 bases). Trimming took 7 bases from V and 0 from J, leaving 10 bases between them. Germline CDR1 and CDR2: KGHDR and SFDVKD. The CDR3 is 14 residues long. CDR3 DNA: TGTGCCACCAGACCGACAGATAGCACAGATACGCAGTATTTT. Translating it yields CATRPTDSTDTQYF.